One T cell receptor beta chain is described in this entry. The data are from a study of cytomegalovirus exposure and HLA in healthy donors. 13 Jbeta primers and 60 Vbeta primers were used for the PCR. Assay used: immunoSEQ multiplex PCR; TCRdb lists only in-frame clones, some missing. In all, the sample yields roughly 80,000 clones. The sequencing sample was made of PBMCs. The sequence derives from a man aged 50 to 59 in good health and CMV-seropositive.

In DNA form, the CDR3 reads TGCGCCAGCAGCCAAGGCGGACACCCATATGGCTACACCTTC. It encodes CASSQGGHPYGYTF. This chain joins TRBV4-1 and TRBJ1-2; D possibly corresponds to TRBD1 (5 bases). The CDR3 has 14 residues. V lost 1 base and J 5 bases, leaving 11 bases between the germline ends. Germline CDR1 MGHRA, CDR2 YSYEKL.